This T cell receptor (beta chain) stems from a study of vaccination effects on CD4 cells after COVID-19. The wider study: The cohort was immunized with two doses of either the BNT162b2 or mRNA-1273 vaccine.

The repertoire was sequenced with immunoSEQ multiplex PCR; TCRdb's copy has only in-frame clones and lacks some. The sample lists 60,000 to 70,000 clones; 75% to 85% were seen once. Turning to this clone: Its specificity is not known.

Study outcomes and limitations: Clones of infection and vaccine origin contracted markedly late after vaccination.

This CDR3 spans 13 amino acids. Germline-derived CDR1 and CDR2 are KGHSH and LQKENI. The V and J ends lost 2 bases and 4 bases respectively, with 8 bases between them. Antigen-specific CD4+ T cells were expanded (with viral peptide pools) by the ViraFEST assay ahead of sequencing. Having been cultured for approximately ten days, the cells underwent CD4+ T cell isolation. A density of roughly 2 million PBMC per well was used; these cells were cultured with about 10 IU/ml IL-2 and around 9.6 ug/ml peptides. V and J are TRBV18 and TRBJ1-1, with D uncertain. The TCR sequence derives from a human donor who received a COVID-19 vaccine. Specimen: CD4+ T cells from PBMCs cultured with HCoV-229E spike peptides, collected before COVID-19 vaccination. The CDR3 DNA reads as TGTGCCAGCTCACCAGGGCGCGGCACTGAAGCTTTCTTT. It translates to CASSPGRGTEAFF.